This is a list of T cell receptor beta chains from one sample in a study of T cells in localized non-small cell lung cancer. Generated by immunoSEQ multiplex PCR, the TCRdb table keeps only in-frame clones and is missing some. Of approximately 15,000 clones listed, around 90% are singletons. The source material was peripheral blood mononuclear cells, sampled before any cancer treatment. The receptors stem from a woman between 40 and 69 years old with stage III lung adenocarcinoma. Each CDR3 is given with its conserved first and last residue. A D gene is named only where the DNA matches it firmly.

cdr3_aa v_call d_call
CASSKLGQGNSNQPQHF TRBV19 TRBD1
CASTFYSGLAGGRQETQYF TRBV10-1 TRBD2
CSVAGTGDSGANVLTF TRBV29-1 TRBD1
CASRNIRGNTGELFF TRBV5-6 .
CASGYTPDGGAADTQYF TRBV12-5 .
CSVDISGRVGNEQFF TRBV29-1 TRBD2
CASSFPLGQGGNTIYF TRBV5-4 TRBD1
CASSEVYRSSYNSPLHF TRBV6-1 .
CASSRLAGAENEQFF TRBV6-4 TRBD2
CASSVAYGQGSSYNEQFF TRBV9 .
CASSFQGARLDTIYF TRBV5-1 .
CASTLGVGDQPQHF TRBV5-1 .
CASSVKGRAKNIQYF TRBV5-4 .